The 17 T cell receptor beta chains given below trace back to one sample, sequenced in a study of T cells in Graves' hyperthyroidism and ophthalmopathy. RNA transcripts provided the source from which TCR beta CDR3 regions were amplified. The HTBI primer set drove a first-round RT-PCR of the TCR CDR3. Each CDR3 protein gets one entry after TCRdb re-called the multiplex PCR reads with MiXCR. The sample carries approximately 600,000 distinct CDR3 sequences, 15% to 20% recorded once. The sample comprised blood. Receptor source: a woman aged 25 to 45 with Graves' hyperthyroidism.

J is TRBJ1-3 and V is TRBV28; TRBD1 agrees at 8 bases. The length of the CDR3 is 17 residues. Trimming at V came to 9 bases and at J to 0 bases, leaving 13 bases not matched to a gene. Germline V gene lookup returns CDR1 MDHEN and CDR2 SYDVKM. Here the CDR3 reads CASESDRAIPSGNTIYF. In DNA form, the CDR3 reads TGTGCCAGTGAATCGGACAGGGCGATTCCCTCTGGAAACACCATATATTTT.

This clonotype showed up just a few times. The chain couples TRBV11-3 to TRBJ2-7; no definite D call. Germline CDR1 and CDR2: SGHNT and YENEEA. Deletions cut 1 base from V and 2 bases from J, with 9 bases between. The CDR3 length is 14 residues. CDR3 region: CASSLGQNPYEQYF. In DNA, the CDR3 is TGTGCCAGCAGCTTAGGTCAGAATCCCTACGAGCAGTACTTC.

In this sample, this clonotype turned up many times. The chain joins TRBV25-1 to TRBJ2-1; 9 positions agree with TRBD1. CDR1 is MGHDK and CDR2 is SYGVNS in the germline V gene. The CDR3 length is 13 residues. The junction had 4 bases not matched to a gene; V was cut back by 5 bases and J by 8 bases. The CDR3 loop reads CASSRGTGHEQFF. CDR3 DNA: TGTGCCAGCAGTCGCGGGACAGGGCATGAGCAGTTCTTC.

This clonotype showed up many times. CDR3 DNA sequence: TGTGCCAGCACAAGACAGCGGGGAGAGACCCAGTACTTC. Translated: CASTRQRGETQYF. The rearrangement links TRBV7-2 to TRBJ2-5; 7 bases agree with TRBD2. The CDR3 loop spans 13 amino acids. Germline assignment: CDR1 SGHTA and CDR2 FQGNSA. The V gene end was trimmed by 7 bases and the J gene end by 4 bases; junction bases not matched to a gene: 6.

This clonotype has a handful of counts. The genes are TRBV7-2 and TRBJ2-7; D might be TRBD1 (6 bases). The CDR3 loop spans 14 amino acids. CDR1 SGHTA and CDR2 FQGNSA come from the germline V gene. Trimming pared 5 bases from V and 5 bases from J, leaving 16 bases between. CDR3 coding DNA: TGTGCCAGCAGCCTTCTGGGGGCGAGCGACGAGCAGTACTTC. Translation gives CASSLLGASDEQYF.

This clonotype came up a few times. This CDR3 is CASSPRQGGNADTEAFF. The CDR3 nucleotides read TGTGCCAGCTCACCGCGGCAGGGGGGAAACGCGGACACTGAAGCTTTCTTT. The chain is built from TRBV18 and TRBJ1-1; TRBD1 aligns across 7 bases. V dropped 3 bases and J dropped 3; count of bases not matched to a gene: 13. Germline-derived CDR1 and CDR2 are KGHSH and LQKENI. There are 17 residues in the CDR3.

There are many counts of this clonotype. The rearrangement uses TRBV28 and TRBJ2-5, with 7 bases fitting TRBD1. The junction had 15 bases not matched to a gene; V was cut back by 1 base and J by 4 bases. This CDR3 region has 18 residues. Germline V CDR1 and CDR2: MDHEN, SYDVKM. CDR3 residues: CASSLSQAPGTELETQYF. The CDR3 DNA sequence: TGTGCCAGCAGTTTATCCCAAGCCCCCGGGACAGAGTTAGAGACCCAGTACTTC. Complete variable domain (other parts from reference TRBV28 and TRBJ2-5): DVKVTQSSRYLVKRTGEKVFLECVQDMDHENMFWYRQDPGLGLRLIYFSYDVKMKEKGDIPEGYSVSREKKERFSLILESASTNQTSMYLCASSLSQAPGTELETQYFGPGTRLLVL.

The chain combines TRBV6-2 or TRBV6-3 with TRBJ2-1; D uncertain. Trimming pared 6 bases from V and 13 bases from J, leaving 13 bases between. The germline V gene encodes CDR1 MNHEY and CDR2 SVGEGT. The CDR3 covers 11 residues. Here the CDR3 reads CASSHGRAQFF. DNA of the CDR3: TGTGCCAGCAGCCATGGACGGGCTCAGTTCTTC.

This clonotype showed up many times. This chain connects TRBV20-1 to TRBJ2-7; TRBD2 agrees at 11 bases. The CDR3 length is 16 residues. Germline lookup yields CDR1 DFQATT and CDR2 SNEGSKA (reference sequence). The junction had 5 bases not matched to a gene; V was cut back by 1 base and J by 0 bases. CDR3 sequence reads: CSARGLTSGTSYEQYF. The CDR3 DNA reads TGCAGTGCTAGAGGATTGACTAGCGGGACCTCCTACGAGCAGTACTTC.

This chain links TRBV7-2 with TRBJ2-5, with D possibly TRBD2 on 6 matching bases. V gave up 4 bases and J gave up 6 bases, with 21 bases separating them. CDR1 is SGHTA, CDR2 FQGNSA, per germline. This CDR3 contains 16 residues. Written as DNA, the CDR3 is TGTGCCAGCAGCTCCCGGCGGGACCCAGGAGGGCAGACCCAGTACTTC. Its translation: CASSSRRDPGGQTQYF.

This clonotype has ten or more counts. This chain connects TRBV15 to TRBJ1-6; D perhaps matches TRBD1 (5 bases). Germline V lookup: CDR1 LNHNV, CDR2 YYDKDF (reference sequence). V lost 1 base and J lost 10, with 8 bases in between. The length of the CDR3 is 13 residues. CDR3 in amino acids: CATSRGGVSPLHF. The CDR3 DNA reads TGTGCCACCAGCAGAGGAGGGGTGTCACCCCTCCACTTT.

This clonotype was recorded at least ten times. The V gene is TRBV12-3 or TRBV12-4, the J gene TRBJ2-5; tentative D call: TRBD1 (6 bases). The ends were cut back, 6 bases at V and 2 bases at J, with 16 bases in the middle. The CDR3 is made up of 15 amino acids. The CDR3 bases are TGTGCCAGCAGCCCCCACAGGGATTGGCAAGAGACCCAGTACTTC. The encoded protein is CASSPHRDWQETQYF.

The chain links TRBV4-3 to TRBJ1-2, with unresolved D. Germline loops: CDR1 LGHNA, CDR2 YSLEER. The CDR3 length is 13 residues. V shed 2 bases and J shed 4 bases, with 8 bases lying between them. CDR3: CASSQRTSYGYTF. The CDR3 DNA reads as TGCGCCAGCAGCCAACGGACCAGCTATGGCTACACCTTC.

In this sample, this clonotype turned up a few times. The chain is built from TRBV2 and TRBJ2-1; D gene unclear. The germline gives CDR1 SNHLY, CDR2 FYNNEI. This CDR3 is 12 amino acids long. The DNA for the CDR3 is TGTCTCCTCGTGACTCCCTACAATGAGCAGTTCTTC. Translation: CLLVTPYNEQFF.

J is TRBJ1-2 and V is TRBV24-1; a weak D match, TRBD1 (5 bases). V was pared by 2 bases and J by 5 bases, with 14 bases between. The germline V gene has CDR1 KGHDR and CDR2 SFDVKD. The CDR3 sequence is 15 residues long. The CDR3 protein is CATSDSNQGRYGYTF. The CDR3 DNA reads TGTGCCACCAGTGATTCCAACCAGGGCCGATATGGCTACACCTTC.

In this sample, this clonotype turned up many times. The V and J genes are TRBV12-3 or TRBV12-4 and TRBJ1-6, with TRBD1 identical over 8 bases. The CDR3 consists of 15 residues. V shed 7 bases and J 6 bases; nucleotides not matched to a gene: 8. DNA of the CDR3: TGTGCCAGCACCGACAGGGGAAAGGGTAATTCACCCCTCCACTTT. This translates into CASTDRGKGNSPLHF.

This clonotype was seen repeatedly, ten times or more. The V call is TRBV20-1, the J call TRBJ2-1, with D possibly matching TRBD2 (6 bases). Trimming removed 2 bases from V and 6 bases from J, with 14 bases in between. Per the germline V gene, CDR1 is DFQATT and CDR2 is SNEGSKA (reference sequence). This CDR3 is 14 amino acids long. The CDR3 region is CSARKGLPVNEQFF. The CDR3 nucleotides are TGCAGTGCTAGAAAGGGACTCCCGGTCAATGAGCAGTTCTTC.